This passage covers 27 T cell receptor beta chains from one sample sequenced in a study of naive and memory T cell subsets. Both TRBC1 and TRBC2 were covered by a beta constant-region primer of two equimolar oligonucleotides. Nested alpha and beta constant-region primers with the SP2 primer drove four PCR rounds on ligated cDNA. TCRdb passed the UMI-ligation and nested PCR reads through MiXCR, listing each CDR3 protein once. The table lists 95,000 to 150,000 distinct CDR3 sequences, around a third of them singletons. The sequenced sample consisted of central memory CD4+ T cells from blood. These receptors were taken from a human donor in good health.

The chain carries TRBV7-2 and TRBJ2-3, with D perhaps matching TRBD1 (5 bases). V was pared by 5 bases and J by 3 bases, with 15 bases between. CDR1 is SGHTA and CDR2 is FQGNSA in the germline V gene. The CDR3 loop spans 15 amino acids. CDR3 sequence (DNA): TGTGCCAGCAGCAAAGGGGCAGGGCGAACAGATACGCAGTATTTT. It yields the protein CASSKGAGRTDTQYF.

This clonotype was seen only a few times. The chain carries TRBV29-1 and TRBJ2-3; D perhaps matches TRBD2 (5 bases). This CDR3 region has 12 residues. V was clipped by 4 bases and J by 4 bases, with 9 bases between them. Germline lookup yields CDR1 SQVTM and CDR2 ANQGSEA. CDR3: CSVGDGADTQYF. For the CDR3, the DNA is TGCAGCGTTGGAGACGGGGCAGATACGCAGTATTTT.

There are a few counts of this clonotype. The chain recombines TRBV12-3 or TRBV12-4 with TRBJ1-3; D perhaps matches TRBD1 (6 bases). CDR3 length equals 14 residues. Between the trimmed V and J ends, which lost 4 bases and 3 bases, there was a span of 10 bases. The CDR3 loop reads CASSSGVIGNTIYF. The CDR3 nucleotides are TGTGCCAGCAGTTCAGGGGTGATTGGAAACACCATATATTTT.

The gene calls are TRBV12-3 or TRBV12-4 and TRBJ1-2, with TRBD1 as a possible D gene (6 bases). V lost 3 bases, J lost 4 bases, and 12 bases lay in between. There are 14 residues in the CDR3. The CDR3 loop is CASSLTGLVYGYTF. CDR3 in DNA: TGTGCCAGCAGTTTGACAGGCCTCGTCTATGGCTACACCTTC.

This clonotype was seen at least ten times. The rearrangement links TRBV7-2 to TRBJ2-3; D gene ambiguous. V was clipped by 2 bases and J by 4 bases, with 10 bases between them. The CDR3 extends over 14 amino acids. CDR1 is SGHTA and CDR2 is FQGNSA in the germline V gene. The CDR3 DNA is TGTGCCAGCAGCTTATACGCCGGGCCAGATACGCAGTATTTT. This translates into CASSLYAGPDTQYF.

The chain's CDR3 is CALRRTTGRETQYF. In DNA, the CDR3 is TGTGCCCTGAGACGTACGACAGGGAGAGAGACCCAGTACTTC. The chain couples TRBV30 to TRBJ2-5; 7 nucleotides agree with TRBD1. Germline V gene sequence: CDR1 GTSNPN, CDR2 SVGIG (reference sequence). This CDR3 comprises 14 residues. V dropped 8 bases and J dropped 4; count of bases not matched to a gene: 13.

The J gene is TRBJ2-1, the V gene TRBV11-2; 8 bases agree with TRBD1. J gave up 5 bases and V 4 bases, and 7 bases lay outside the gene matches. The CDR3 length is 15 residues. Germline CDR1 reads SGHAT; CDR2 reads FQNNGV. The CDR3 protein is CASSYTGTGNNEQFF. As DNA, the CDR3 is TGTGCCAGCAGCTATACCGGGACAGGTAACAATGAGCAGTTCTTC.

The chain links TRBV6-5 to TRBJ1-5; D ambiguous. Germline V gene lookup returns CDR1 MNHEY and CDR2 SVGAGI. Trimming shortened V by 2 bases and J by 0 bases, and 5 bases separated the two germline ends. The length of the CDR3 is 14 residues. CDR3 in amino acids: CASSYDYSNQPQHF. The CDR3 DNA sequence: TGTGCCAGCAGTTACGACTATAGCAATCAGCCCCAGCATTTT.

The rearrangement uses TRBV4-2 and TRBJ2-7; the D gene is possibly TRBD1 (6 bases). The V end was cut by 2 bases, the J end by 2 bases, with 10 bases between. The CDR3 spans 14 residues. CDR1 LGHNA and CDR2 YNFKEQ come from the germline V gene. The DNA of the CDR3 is TGTGCCAGCAGCCAATTGACAGGAACCTACGAGCAGTACTTC. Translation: CASSQLTGTYEQYF.

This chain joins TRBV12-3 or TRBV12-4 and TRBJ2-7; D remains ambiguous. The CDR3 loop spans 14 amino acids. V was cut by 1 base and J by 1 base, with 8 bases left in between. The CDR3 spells CASSLVGRSYEQYF. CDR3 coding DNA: TGTGCCAGCAGTTTAGTAGGCAGGTCCTACGAGCAGTACTTC.

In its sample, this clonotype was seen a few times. Here the CDR3 reads CASSQDTGQGTDEQFF. In DNA, the CDR3 is TGCGCCAGCAGCCAAGATACGGGACAGGGAACGGATGAGCAGTTCTTC. This rearrangement joins TRBV4-3 to TRBJ2-1; 9 nucleotides line up with TRBD1. This CDR3 contains 16 residues. Germline V lookup: CDR1 LGHNA, CDR2 YSLEER. With 0 bases clipped from V and 8 bases from J, the junction kept 8 bases outside the gene matches.

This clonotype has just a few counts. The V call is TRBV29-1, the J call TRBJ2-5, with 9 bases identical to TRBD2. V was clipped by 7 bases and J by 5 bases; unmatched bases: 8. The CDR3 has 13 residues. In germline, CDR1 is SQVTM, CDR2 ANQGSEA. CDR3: CSAGGGAGETQYF. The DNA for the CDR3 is TGCAGCGCCGGCGGGGGGGCCGGGGAGACCCAGTACTTC. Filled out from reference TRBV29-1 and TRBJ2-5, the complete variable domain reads SAVISQKPSRDICQRGTSLTIQCQVDSQVTMMFWYRQQPGQSLTLIATANQGSEATYESGFVIDKFPISRPNLTFSTLTVSNMSPEDSSIYLCSAGGGAGETQYFGPGTRLLVL.

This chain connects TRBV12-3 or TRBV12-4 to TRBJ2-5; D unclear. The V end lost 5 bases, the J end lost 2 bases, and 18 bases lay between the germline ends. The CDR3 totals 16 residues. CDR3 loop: CASSRRARFRQETQYF. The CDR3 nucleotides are TGTGCCAGCAGTCGACGTGCGCGGTTCCGACAAGAGACCCAGTACTTC.

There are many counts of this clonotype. This CDR3 is CASSTTTSTDTQYF. CDR3 DNA sequence: TGTGCCAGTAGTACCACTACTAGCACAGATACGCAGTATTTT. The chain uses TRBV19 and TRBJ2-3; D is ambiguous. Germline V gene lookup returns CDR1 LNHDA and CDR2 SQIVND (reference sequence). The CDR3 has 14 amino acids. Trimming took 4 bases from V and 0 from J, leaving 8 bases between them.

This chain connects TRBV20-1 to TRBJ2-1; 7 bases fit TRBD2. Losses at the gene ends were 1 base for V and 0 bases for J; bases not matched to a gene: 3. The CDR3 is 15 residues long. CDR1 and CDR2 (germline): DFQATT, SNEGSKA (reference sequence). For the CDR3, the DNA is TGCAGTGCTAGAGTCTCTAGCGGCTCCTACAATGAGCAGTTCTTC. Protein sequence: CSARVSSGSYNEQFF.

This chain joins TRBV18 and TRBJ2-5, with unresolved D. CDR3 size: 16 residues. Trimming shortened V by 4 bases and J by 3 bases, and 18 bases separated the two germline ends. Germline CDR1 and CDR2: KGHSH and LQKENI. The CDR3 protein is CASSRFGSNLEETQYF. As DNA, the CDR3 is TGTGCCAGCTCACGTTTCGGATCCAACCTTGAAGAGACCCAGTACTTC.

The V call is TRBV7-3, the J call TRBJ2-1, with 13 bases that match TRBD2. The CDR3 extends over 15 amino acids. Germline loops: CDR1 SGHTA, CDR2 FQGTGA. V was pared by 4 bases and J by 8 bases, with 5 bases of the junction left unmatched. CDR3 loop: CASSSRTSGSDEQFF. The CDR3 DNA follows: TGTGCCAGCAGCTCGAGGACTAGCGGGAGTGATGAGCAGTTCTTC. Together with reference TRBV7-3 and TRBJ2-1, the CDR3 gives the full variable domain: GAGVSQTPSNKVTEKGKYVELRCDPISGHTALYWYRQSLGQGPEFLIYFQGTGAADDSGLPNDRFFAVRPEGSVSTLKIQRTERGDSAVYLCASSSRTSGSDEQFFGPGTRLTVL.

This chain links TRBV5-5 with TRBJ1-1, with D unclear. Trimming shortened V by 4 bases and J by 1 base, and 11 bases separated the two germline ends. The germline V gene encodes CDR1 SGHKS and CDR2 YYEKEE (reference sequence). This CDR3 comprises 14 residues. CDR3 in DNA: TGTGCCAGCAGCCTGCAAGCGTCGAACACTGAAGCTTTCTTT. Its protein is CASSLQASNTEAFF.

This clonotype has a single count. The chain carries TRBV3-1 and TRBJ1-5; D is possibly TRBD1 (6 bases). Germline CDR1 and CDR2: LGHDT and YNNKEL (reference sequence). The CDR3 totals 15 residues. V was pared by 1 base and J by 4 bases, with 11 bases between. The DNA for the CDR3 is TGTGCCAGCAGCCAAGGCGCCAGGGGTAATCAGCCCCAGCATTTT. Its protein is CASSQGARGNQPQHF.

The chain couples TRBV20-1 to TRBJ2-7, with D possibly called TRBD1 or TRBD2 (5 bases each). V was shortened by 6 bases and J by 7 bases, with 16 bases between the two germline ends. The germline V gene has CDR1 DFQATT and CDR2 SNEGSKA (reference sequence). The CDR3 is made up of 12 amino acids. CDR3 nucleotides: TGCAGTGCCGTGAACCCAGGGAGTGAGCAGTACTTC. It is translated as CSAVNPGSEQYF.

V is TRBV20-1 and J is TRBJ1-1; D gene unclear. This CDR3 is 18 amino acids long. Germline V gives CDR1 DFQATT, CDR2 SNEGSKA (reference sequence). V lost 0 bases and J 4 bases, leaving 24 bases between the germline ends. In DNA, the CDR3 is TGCAGTGCTAGAGACACACGATACGAGACGAACGGAATCACTGAAGCTTTCTTT. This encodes CSARDTRYETNGITEAFF.

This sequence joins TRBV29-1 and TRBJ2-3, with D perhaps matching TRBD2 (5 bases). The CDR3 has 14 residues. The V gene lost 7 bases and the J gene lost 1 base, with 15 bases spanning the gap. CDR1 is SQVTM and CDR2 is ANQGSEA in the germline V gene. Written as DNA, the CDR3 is TGCAGCGCCCTCGTTGCCGGGGGCACAGATACGCAGTATTTT. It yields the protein CSALVAGGTDTQYF.

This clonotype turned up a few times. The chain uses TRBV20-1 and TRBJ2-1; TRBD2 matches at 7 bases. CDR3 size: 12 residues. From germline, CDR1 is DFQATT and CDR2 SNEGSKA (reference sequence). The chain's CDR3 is CRGGPTPREQFF. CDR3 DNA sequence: TGCAGGGGAGGGCCTACCCCTCGCGAGCAGTTCTTC.

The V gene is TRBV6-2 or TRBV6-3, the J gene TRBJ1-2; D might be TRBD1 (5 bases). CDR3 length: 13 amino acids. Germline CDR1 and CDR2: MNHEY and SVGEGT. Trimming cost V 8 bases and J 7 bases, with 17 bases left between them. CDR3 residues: CASERATGGGYTF. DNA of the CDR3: TGTGCCAGCGAGAGGGCCACCGGGGGTGGCTACACCTTC.

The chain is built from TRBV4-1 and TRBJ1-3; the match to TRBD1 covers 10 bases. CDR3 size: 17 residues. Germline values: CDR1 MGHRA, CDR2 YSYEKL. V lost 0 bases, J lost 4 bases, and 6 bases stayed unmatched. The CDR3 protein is CASSQEGTGAYGNTIYF. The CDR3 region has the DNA TGCGCCAGCAGCCAAGAGGGGACAGGGGCCTACGGAAACACCATATATTTT.

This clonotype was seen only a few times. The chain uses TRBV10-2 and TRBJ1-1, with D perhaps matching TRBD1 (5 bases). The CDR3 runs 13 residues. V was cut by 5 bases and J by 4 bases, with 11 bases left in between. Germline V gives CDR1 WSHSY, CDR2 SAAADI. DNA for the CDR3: TGCGCCAGCAGTCATCAGGGTTCCACTGAAGCTTTCTTT. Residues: CASSHQGSTEAFF.

CDR3 in DNA: TGTGCCAGCAGTCCCCCACAGGGGAAGTTTCAGCCCCAGCATTTT. This encodes CASSPPQGKFQPQHF. This chain links TRBV28 with TRBJ1-5, with 7 bases identical to TRBD1. The trim removed 5 bases at V and 6 bases at J, leaving 10 bases unmatched. Germline V gene data show CDR1 as MDHEN and CDR2 as SYDVKM. The CDR3 runs 15 residues. The complete variable domain, with remaining parts taken from reference TRBV28 and TRBJ1-5, reads DVKVTQSSRYLVKRTGEKVFLECVQDMDHENMFWYRQDPGLGLRLIYFSYDVKMKEKGDIPEGYSVSREKKERFSLILESASTNQTSMYLCASSPPQGKFQPQHFGDGTRLSIL.